A selection of T cell receptor beta chains follows, all from one sample in a study of blood T cells in healthy people across ages. TCRdb fed the 5' RACE reads into MiXCR, producing one record per CDR3 protein. This table has about 1.8 million distinct CDR3 sequences, around 48% appearing once. Sequenced material: blood. These receptors came from a woman aged 40-49 years in good health. The CDR3 runs from the conserved cysteine through the conserved F or W. D genes are given only for firm matches. The size of a clone is reported for some rows only, either as once, few or many, or as a class for expanded clones.

J: TRBJ1-2; size: NA; D: NA; V: TRBV4-2; DNA: TGTGCCAGCAGCTTAGGGATCGGGAACTATGGCTACACCTTC; CDR3: CASSLGIGNYGYTF
J: TRBJ2-3; size: few; D: TRBD2; V: TRBV6-1; DNA: TGTGCCAGCAGTCAAGGACTAGCGGGGCCTGTTGAAGATACGCAGTATTTT; CDR3: CASSQGLAGPVEDTQYF
J: TRBJ1-4; size: NA; D: NA; V: TRBV20-1; DNA: TGCAGTGCTAGAGTCTCCAAGGGGGATGTCGAAAAACTGTTTTTT; CDR3: CSARVSKGDVEKLFF
J: TRBJ2-1; size: NA; D: NA; V: TRBV27; DNA: TGTGCCAGCAGTTCGATCCTGCGCTCCTACAATGAGCAGTTCTTC; CDR3: CASSSILRSYNEQFF
J: TRBJ2-5; size: few; D: TRBD2; V: TRBV11-2; DNA: TGTGCCAGCAGCTGGGGAGGGACTCCGCCGACGGAGACCCAGTACTTC; CDR3: CASSWGGTPPTETQYF
J: TRBJ1-1; size: NA; D: NA; V: TRBV5-1; DNA: TGCGCCAGCAGGTGGGGGGTGAACACTGAAGCTTTCTTT; CDR3: CASRWGVNTEAFF
J: TRBJ2-4; size: NA; D: NA; V: TRBV9; DNA: TGTGCCAGCGGGCGGGTTGATGTTGGAGACATTCAGTACTTC; CDR3: CASGRVDVGDIQYF
J: TRBJ2-3; size: few; D: NA; V: TRBV4-3; DNA: TGCGCCAGCAGCCAAGGTTGGAGGGGCGGGCGGACAGATACGCAGTATTTT; CDR3: CASSQGWRGGRTDTQYF
J: TRBJ2-6; size: NA; D: NA; V: TRBV20-1; DNA: TGCAGTGCTAGTTCCAGGAGCTCTGGGGCCAACGTCCTGACTTTC; CDR3: CSASSRSSGANVLTF
J: TRBJ2-5; size: NA; D: TRBD1; V: TRBV6-1; DNA: TGTGCCACCTACCCTACAGGGGAAGAGACCCAGTACTTC; CDR3: CATYPTGEETQYF
J: TRBJ2-7; size: NA; D: NA; V: TRBV7-9; DNA: TGTGCCAGCAGCTTAGGGGGGGATTGGTCCTACGAGCAGTACTTC; CDR3: CASSLGGDWSYEQYF
J: TRBJ2-7; size: NA; D: TRBD2; V: TRBV28; DNA: TGTGCCAGCAGTTTAACCCTCGGGGGGGGAACCTACGAGCAGTACTTC; CDR3: CASSLTLGGGTYEQYF
J: TRBJ1-6; size: NA; D: NA; V: TRBV11-1; DNA: TGTGCCAGCAGCGCCGGCGGGAGCTCCTATAATTCACCCCTCCACTTT; CDR3: CASSAGGSSYNSPLHF
J: TRBJ1-2; size: NA; D: NA; V: TRBV6-1; DNA: TGTGCCAGCAAAGAACGGGAGAAAGGCTACACCTTC; CDR3: CASKEREKGYTF
J: TRBJ2-7; size: NA; D: TRBD2; V: TRBV9; DNA: TGTGCCAGCAGCGTAGGAGCGGGGGAGCTCTACGAGCAGTACTTC; CDR3: CASSVGAGELYEQYF
J: TRBJ1-1; size: few; D: NA; V: TRBV9; DNA: TGTGCCAGCAGCGTAGCTGGGGGGGACGCTCTGGGGGACACTGAAGCTTTCTTT; CDR3: CASSVAGGDALGDTEAFF
J: TRBJ2-7; size: few; D: NA; V: TRBV10-3; DNA: TGTGCCACCGCCGATCGCTACGAGCAGTACTTC; CDR3: CATADRYEQYF
J: TRBJ2-1; size: few; D: TRBD1; V: TRBV5-6; DNA: TGTGCCACTCAATCACAGGGGGCGATTAATGAGCAGTTCTTC; CDR3: CATQSQGAINEQFF
J: TRBJ2-1; size: NA; D: TRBD2; V: TRBV9; DNA: TGTGCCAGCAGCGTAGTGAGCGGGGGCCGCGATGAGCAGTTCTTC; CDR3: CASSVVSGGRDEQFF
J: TRBJ2-5; size: NA; D: NA; V: TRBV20-1; DNA: TGCAGTGCTACTCCCGGGGCCCAACAAGAGACCCAGTACTTC; CDR3: CSATPGAQQETQYF
J: TRBJ1-2; size: NA; D: TRBD1; V: TRBV6-2/TRBV6-3; DNA: TGTGCCAGCAGTTACTGGGCTAGGGGACAGGAACGCTATGGCTACACCTTC; CDR3: CASSYWARGQERYGYTF
J: TRBJ2-4; size: NA; D: NA; V: TRBV6-5; DNA: TGTGCCAGCAGTTACTCATCTCGAGGGGAACTGGGCATTCAGTACTTC; CDR3: CASSYSSRGELGIQYF
J: TRBJ2-7; size: NA; D: TRBD1; V: TRBV7-9; DNA: TGTGCCAGCAGCCGGACGACAGGGGCCCGTAACGAGCAGTACTTC; CDR3: CASSRTTGARNEQYF
J: TRBJ2-1; size: few; D: NA; V: TRBV5-1; DNA: TGCGCCAGCAGCTTGGGGGCCCAGAACTACAATGAGCAGTTCTTC; CDR3: CASSLGAQNYNEQFF
J: TRBJ2-1; size: NA; D: TRBD2; V: TRBV5-1; DNA: TGCGCCAGCGCGCCTGTTGGCGGGGGGCTCAACAATGAGCAGTTCTTC; CDR3: CASAPVGGGLNNEQFF
J: TRBJ2-1; size: NA; D: TRBD1; V: TRBV5-1; DNA: TGCGCCAGCAGCTTGATTTTCCGGGACAGGGAAGGGAATGAGCAGTTCTTC; CDR3: CASSLIFRDREGNEQFF
J: TRBJ1-2; size: NA; D: TRBD1; V: TRBV5-1; DNA: TGCGCCAGCAGCCGGACAGGGCCTAGGGATGGCTACACCTTC; CDR3: CASSRTGPRDGYTF
J: TRBJ1-6; size: NA; D: NA; V: TRBV12-3/TRBV12-4; DNA: TGTGCCAGCACCGAAGACCCTCGGACAGAGAAGGATTCACCCCTCCACTTT; CDR3: CASTEDPRTEKDSPLHF
J: TRBJ2-1; size: NA; D: TRBD2; V: TRBV7-2; DNA: TGTGCCAGCAGCCAGAGCGGGGCCTCCTACAATGAGCAGTTCTTC; CDR3: CASSQSGASYNEQFF
J: TRBJ1-2; size: NA; D: TRBD1; V: TRBV6-5; DNA: TGTGCCAGCAGTTACACCACCCCGGGACAGGGGGCGAGGGGCTACACCTTC; CDR3: CASSYTTPGQGARGYTF
J: TRBJ2-5; size: NA; D: TRBD1; V: TRBV4-3; DNA: TGCGCCAGCAGCCAGGGTGACAGGGAGTACGAGGCCCAGTACTTC; CDR3: CASSQGDREYEAQYF
J: TRBJ2-1; size: NA; D: NA; V: TRBV6-2/TRBV6-3; DNA: TGTGCCAGCAGTTACGTTGGAGCATCCTACAATGAGCAGTTCTTC; CDR3: CASSYVGASYNEQFF
J: TRBJ1-5; size: NA; D: NA; V: TRBV7-9; DNA: TGTGCCAGCAGCTTAGGTCCAGGCCTCCAGCCCCAGCATTTT; CDR3: CASSLGPGLQPQHF
J: TRBJ2-7; size: few; D: NA; V: TRBV4-2; DNA: TGTGCCAGCAGCCTCCTCCCACTAGCCGACAACTCCTACGAGCAGTACTTC; CDR3: CASSLLPLADNSYEQYF
J: TRBJ2-7; size: NA; D: TRBD2; V: TRBV7-2; DNA: TGTGCCAGCAAACCGGGGGGGCCATTAGAAACCTACGAGCAGTACTTC; CDR3: CASKPGGPLETYEQYF
J: TRBJ2-5; size: NA; D: NA; V: TRBV6-6; DNA: TGTGCCAGCAGTTACTTCGATACCCCGGGCCAGTACTTC; CDR3: CASSYFDTPGQYF
J: TRBJ2-1; size: few; D: TRBD2; V: TRBV2; DNA: TGTGCCAGCAATGCACTAGCGGCAGACAATGAGCAGTTCTTC; CDR3: CASNALAADNEQFF